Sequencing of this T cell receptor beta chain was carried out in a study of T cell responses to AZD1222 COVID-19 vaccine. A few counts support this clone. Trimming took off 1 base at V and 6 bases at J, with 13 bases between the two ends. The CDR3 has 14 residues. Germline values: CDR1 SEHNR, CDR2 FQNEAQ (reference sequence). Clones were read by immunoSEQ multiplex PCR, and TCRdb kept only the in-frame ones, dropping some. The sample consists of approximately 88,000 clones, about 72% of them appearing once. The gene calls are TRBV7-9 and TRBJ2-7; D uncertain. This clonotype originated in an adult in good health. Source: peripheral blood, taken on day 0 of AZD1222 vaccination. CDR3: CASSLGLEAGEQYF. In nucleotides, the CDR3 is TGTGCCAGCAGCTTAGGGCTAGAGGCTGGCGAGCAGTACTTC.